This TCR beta chain was captured by sequencing in a study of T cell responses to AZD1222 COVID-19 vaccine. Combined were second doses at about 4 or about 12 weeks. The CDR3 consists of 17 residues. Losses at the gene ends were 3 bases for V and 4 bases for J; bases not matched to a gene: 10. Germline CDR1 reads KGHSH; CDR2 reads LQKENI. Method: immunoSEQ multiplex PCR; TCRdb's copy keeps in-frame clones and lacks some. This sample has around 64,000 clones; roughly 85% occur once, and the top ten carry about 6.5%. The material sequenced was peripheral blood, taken 28 days after the second AZD1222 dose. The TCR was taken from an adult who received the AZD1222 COVID-19 vaccine. V is TRBV18 and J is TRBJ2-2; TRBD2 matches at 8 bases. CDR3 residues: CASSPFSGAELTGELFF. In DNA, the CDR3 is TGTGCCAGCTCACCTTTTAGCGGGGCGGAACTCACCGGGGAGCTGTTTTTT.